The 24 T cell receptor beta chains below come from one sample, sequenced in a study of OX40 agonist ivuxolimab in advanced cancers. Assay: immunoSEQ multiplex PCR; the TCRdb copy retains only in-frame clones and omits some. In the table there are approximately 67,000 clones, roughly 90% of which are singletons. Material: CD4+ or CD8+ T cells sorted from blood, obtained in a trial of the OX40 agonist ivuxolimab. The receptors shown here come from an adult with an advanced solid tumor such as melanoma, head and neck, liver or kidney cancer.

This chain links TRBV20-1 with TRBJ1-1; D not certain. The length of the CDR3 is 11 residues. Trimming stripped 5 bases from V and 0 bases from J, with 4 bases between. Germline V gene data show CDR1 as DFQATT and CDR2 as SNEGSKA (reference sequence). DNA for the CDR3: TGCAGTGCTGGAGTGAACACTGAAGCTTTCTTT. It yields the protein CSAGVNTEAFF.

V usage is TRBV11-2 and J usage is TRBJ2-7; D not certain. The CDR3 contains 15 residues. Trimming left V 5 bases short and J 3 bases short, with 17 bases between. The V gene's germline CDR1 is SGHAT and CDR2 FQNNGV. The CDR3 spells CASSPSPIAFYEQYF. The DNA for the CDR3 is TGTGCCAGCAGCCCTTCCCCTATTGCCTTCTACGAGCAGTACTTC.

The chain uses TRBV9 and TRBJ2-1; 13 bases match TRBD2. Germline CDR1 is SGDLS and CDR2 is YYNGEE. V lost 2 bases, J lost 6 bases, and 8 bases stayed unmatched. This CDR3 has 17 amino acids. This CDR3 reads CASSVGTSGGGTNEQFF. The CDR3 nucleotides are TGTGCCAGCAGCGTCGGAACTAGCGGGGGGGGCACCAATGAGCAGTTCTTC.

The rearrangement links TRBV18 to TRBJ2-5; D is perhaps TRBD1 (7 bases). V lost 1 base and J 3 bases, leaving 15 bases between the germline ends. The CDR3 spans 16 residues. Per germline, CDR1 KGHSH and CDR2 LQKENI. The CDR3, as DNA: TGTGCCAGCTCACCACAGACCAGGGGGGCCAAAGAGACCCAGTACTTC. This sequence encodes CASSPQTRGAKETQYF.

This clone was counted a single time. In DNA form, the CDR3 reads TGTGCCTGCGATCTGGGGACCCGTAAGAAAAACATTCAGTACTTC. Its translation is CACDLGTRKKNIQYF. The chain couples TRBV6-1 to TRBJ2-4; D could derive from TRBD1 or TRBD2 (5 bases each). V lost 11 bases and J lost 4, with 21 bases in between. The germline V gene has CDR1 MNHNS and CDR2 SASEGT. There are 15 residues in the CDR3.

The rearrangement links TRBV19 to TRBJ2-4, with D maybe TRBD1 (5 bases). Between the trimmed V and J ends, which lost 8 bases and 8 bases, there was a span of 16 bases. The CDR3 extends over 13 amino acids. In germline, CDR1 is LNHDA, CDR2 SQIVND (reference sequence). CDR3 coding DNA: TGTGCCAGTCGCTATGATCAGGGTTACATTCAGTACTTC. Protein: CASRYDQGYIQYF.

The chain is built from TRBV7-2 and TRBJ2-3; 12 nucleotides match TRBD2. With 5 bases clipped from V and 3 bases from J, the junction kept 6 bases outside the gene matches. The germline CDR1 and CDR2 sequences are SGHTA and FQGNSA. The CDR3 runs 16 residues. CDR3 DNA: TGTGCCAGCAGCAAACTAGCGGGGGGCCCGACAGATACGCAGTATTTT. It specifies CASSKLAGGPTDTQYF.

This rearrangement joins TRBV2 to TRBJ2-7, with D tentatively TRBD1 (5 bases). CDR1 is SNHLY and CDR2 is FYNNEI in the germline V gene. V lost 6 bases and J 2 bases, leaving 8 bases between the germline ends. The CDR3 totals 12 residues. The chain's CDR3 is CASSETAYEQYF. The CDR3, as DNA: TGTGCCAGCAGCGAGACAGCCTACGAGCAGTACTTC.

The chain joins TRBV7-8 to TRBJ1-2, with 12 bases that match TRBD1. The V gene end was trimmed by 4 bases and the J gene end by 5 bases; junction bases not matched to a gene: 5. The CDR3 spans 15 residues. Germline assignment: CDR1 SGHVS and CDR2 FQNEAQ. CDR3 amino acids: CASSWGDRGLYGYTF. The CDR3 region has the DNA TGTGCCAGCAGCTGGGGGGACAGGGGGCTGTATGGCTACACCTTC.

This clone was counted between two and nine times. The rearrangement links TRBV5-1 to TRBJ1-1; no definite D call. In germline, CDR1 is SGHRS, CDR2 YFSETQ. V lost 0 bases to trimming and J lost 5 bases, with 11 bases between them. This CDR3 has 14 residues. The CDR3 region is CASSLDGEGTEAFF. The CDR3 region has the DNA TGCGCCAGCAGCTTGGACGGGGAAGGAACTGAAGCTTTCTTT.

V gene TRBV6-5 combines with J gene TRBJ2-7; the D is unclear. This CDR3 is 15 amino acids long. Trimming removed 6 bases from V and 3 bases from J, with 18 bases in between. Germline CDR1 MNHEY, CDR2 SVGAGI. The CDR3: CASSIGPDGYYEQYF. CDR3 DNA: TGTGCCAGCAGCATTGGGCCGGACGGGTACTACGAGCAGTACTTC.

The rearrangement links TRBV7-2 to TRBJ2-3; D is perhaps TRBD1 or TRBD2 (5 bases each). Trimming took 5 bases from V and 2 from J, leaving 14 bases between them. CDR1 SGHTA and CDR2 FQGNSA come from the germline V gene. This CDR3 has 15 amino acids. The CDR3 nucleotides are TGTGCCAGCAGCCTTCGATTCGGGGCCACAGATACGCAGTATTTT. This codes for CASSLRFGATDTQYF. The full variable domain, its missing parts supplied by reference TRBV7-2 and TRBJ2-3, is GAGVSQSPSNKVTEKGKDVELRCDPISGHTALYWYRQSLGQGLEFLIYFQGNSAPDKSGLPSDRFSAERTGGSVSTLTIQRTQQEDSAVYLCASSLRFGATDTQYFGPGTRLTVL.

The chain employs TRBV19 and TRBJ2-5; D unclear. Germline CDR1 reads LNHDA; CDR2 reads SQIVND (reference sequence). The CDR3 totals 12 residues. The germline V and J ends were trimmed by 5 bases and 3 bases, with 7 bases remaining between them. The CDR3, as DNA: TGTGCCAGTAGTGGGGTAGAAGAGACCCAGTACTTC. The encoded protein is CASSGVEETQYF.

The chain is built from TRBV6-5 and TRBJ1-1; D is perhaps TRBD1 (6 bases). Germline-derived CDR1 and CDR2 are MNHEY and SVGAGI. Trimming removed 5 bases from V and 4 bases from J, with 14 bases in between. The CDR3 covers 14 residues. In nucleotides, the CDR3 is TGTGCCAGCAGTCACAGGGAAGAGAGCACTGAAGCTTTCTTT. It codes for CASSHREESTEAFF.

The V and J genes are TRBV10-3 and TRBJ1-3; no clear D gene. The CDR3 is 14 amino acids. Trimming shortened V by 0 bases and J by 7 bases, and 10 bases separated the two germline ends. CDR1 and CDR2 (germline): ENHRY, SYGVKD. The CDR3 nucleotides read TGTGCCATCAGTGAGTCCGGGGATGGGAACACCATATATTTT. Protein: CAISESGDGNTIYF.

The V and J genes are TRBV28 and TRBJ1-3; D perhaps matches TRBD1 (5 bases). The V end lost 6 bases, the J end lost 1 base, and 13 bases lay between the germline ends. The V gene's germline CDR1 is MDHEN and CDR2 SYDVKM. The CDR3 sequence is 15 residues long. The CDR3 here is CASSRQLLSGNTIYF. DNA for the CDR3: TGTGCCAGCAGCCGACAGCTCCTGTCTGGAAACACCATATATTTT.

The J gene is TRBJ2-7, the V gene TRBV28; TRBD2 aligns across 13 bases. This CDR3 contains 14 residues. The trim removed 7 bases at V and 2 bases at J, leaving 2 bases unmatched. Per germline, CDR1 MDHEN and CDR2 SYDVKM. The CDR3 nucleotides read TGTGCCAGCATGACTAGCGGGAGGACCTACGAGCAGTACTTC. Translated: CASMTSGRTYEQYF.

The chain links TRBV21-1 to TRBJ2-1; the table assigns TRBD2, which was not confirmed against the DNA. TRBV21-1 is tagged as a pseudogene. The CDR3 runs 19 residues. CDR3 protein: CASSILPGLAGELYNEQFF. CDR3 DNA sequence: TGTGCCAGCAGCATTTTACCCGGACTAGCGGGAGAACTGTACAATGAGCAGTTCTTC.

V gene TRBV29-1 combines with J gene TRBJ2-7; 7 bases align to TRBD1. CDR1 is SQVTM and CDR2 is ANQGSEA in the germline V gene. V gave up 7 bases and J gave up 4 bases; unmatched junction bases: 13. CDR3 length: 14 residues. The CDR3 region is CSASGDSGVYEQYF. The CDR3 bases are TGCAGCGCCTCCGGGGACAGTGGTGTTTACGAGCAGTACTTC.

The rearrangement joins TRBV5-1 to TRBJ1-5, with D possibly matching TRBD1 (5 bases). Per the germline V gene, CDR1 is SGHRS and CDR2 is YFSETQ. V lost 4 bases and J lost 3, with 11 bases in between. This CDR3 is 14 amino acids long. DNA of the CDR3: TGCGCCAGCAGCGTCGGGACGGCCAATCAGCCCCAGCATTTT. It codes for CASSVGTANQPQHF.

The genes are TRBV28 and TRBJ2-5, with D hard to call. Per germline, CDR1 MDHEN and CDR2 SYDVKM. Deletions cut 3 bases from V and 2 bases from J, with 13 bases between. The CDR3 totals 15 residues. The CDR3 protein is CASSFSGDLQETQYF. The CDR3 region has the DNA TGTGCCAGCAGTTTCTCAGGTGACTTACAAGAGACCCAGTACTTC.

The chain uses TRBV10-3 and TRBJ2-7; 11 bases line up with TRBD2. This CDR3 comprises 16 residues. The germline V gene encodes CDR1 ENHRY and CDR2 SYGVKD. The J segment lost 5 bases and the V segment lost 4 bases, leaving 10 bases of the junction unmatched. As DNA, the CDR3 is TGTGCCATCAGTGGCACCGGACTAGCGGGTTACGACGAGCAGTACTTC. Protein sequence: CAISGTGLAGYDEQYF.

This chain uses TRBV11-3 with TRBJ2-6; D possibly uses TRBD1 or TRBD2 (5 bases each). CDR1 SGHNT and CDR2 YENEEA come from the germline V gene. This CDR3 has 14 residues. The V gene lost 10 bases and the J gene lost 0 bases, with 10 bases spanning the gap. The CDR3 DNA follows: TGTGCCATTTCGGGACGCTCTGGGGCCAACGTCCTGACTTTC. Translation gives CAISGRSGANVLTF.

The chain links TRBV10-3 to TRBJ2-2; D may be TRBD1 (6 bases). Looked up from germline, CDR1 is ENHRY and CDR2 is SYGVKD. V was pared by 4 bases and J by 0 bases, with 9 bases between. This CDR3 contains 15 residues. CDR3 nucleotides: TGTGCCATCAGTGCGGGACATACGAACACCGGGGAGCTGTTTTTT. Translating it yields CAISAGHTNTGELFF.